The rows below give T cell receptor beta chains drawn from one sample of a study of cytomegalovirus exposure and HLA in healthy donors. The protocol was immunoSEQ multiplex PCR, while the TCRdb copy is restricted to in-frame clones and leaves out a portion. Its listing shows under 70,000 clones. Sequences were obtained from PBMCs. These receptors all come from a man in his fifties in good health and CMV-seropositive. Both conserved end residues are part of each CDR3. The D gene is left open where the match is weak.

TRBV28	TRBD2	TRBJ2-7	TGTGCCAGCAGTTTAAAAGCGCGGGGGAGGGCCTACGAGCAGTACTTC	CASSLKARGRAYEQYF
TRBV11-2	-	TRBJ1-1	TGTGCCAGCAGCTGGAGCGGCGGGAACACTGAAGCTTTCTTT	CASSWSGGNTEAFF
TRBV7-9	-	TRBJ2-1	TGTGCCAGCAGCTTAGGGCAGGGGGGTATCAATGAGCAGTTCTTC	CASSLGQGGINEQFF
TRBV29-1	TRBD1	TRBJ2-7	TGCAGCGTTGGGACAGGCTACGAGCAGTACTTC	CSVGTGYEQYF
TRBV27	-	TRBJ1-2	TGTGCCAGCAGTTTATCGAGGCGGGATGGCTACACCTTC	CASSLSRRDGYTF
TRBV27	TRBD2	TRBJ2-3	TGTGCCAGCACCGTGGGGAGGGGACTTAGCACAGATACGCAGTATTTT	CASTVGRGLSTDTQYF
TRBV18	-	TRBJ2-2	TGTGCCAGCTCACCGCTCAGGGAGGTCGCCGGGGAGCTGTTTTTT	CASSPLREVAGELFF
TRBV11-2	TRBD2	TRBJ2-1	TGTGCCAGCAGCTTAGTAGCTAGCGGGGCCAGACGTGGGAAGGAGCAGTTCTTC	CASSLVASGARRGKEQFF
TRBV6-4	-	TRBJ2-2	TGTGCCAGCAGTGACAAGGGGCACACCGGGGAGCTGTTTTTT	CASSDKGHTGELFF
TRBV5-1	TRBD2	TRBJ2-2	TGCGCCAGCAGCTCCTCTCTAGCGGGAGGGGCGAACACCGGGGAGCTGTTTTTT	CASSSSLAGGANTGELFF
TRBV6-5	-	TRBJ1-4	TGTGCCAGCAAATTGGCAGGGAATGAAAAACTGTTTTTT	CASKLAGNEKLFF
TRBV7-2	TRBD1	TRBJ1-2	TGTGCCAGCAGCCAGGGACAGAACTATGGCTACACCTTC	CASSQGQNYGYTF
TRBV11-3	-	TRBJ1-4	TGTGCCAGCAGCTCGCGTCAGGACTCCGGGGAAAAACTGTTTTTT	CASSSRQDSGEKLFF
TRBV30	-	TRBJ2-3	TGTGCCTGTACAGGGAGTTCTACAGATACGCAGTATTTT	CACTGSSTDTQYF
TRBV6-5	-	TRBJ2-1	TGTGCCAGCCGAGGCCAGCGCAATGAGCAGTTCTTC	CASRGQRNEQFF
TRBV29-1	TRBD1	TRBJ1-5	TGCAGCGTCCTTTTAACAGGGGGAAATCAGCCCCAGCATTTT	CSVLLTGGNQPQHF
TRBV5-1	TRBD1	TRBJ1-2	TGCGCCAGCAGCCCCTCCTTGACAGGGGACTATGGCTACACCTTC	CASSPSLTGDYGYTF